The 30 T cell receptor beta chains below come from one sample, sequenced in a study of blood T cell repertoires in COVID-19 (dated by TCRdb to 2018 to 2020). Library method: the immunoSEQ multiplex PCR assay. This immuneACCESS table, as held by TCRdb, lists in-frame sequences with V and J called but not all clones. Of the missing ones, under half trace to an unresolved V gene in checked studies; the others have no known cause. The sample includes 160,000 or so clones, with roughly 89% observed a single time. The biggest ten clones account for 3% to 4% of the sample. Material: peripheral blood. These receptors were collected from a woman aged 55-70 years who had recovered from COVID-19.

This clone was seen only a few times. The rearrangement uses TRBV14 and TRBJ2-3; 7 nucleotides line up with TRBD2. V gave up 0 bases and J gave up 5 bases; unmatched junction bases: 11. There are 17 residues in the CDR3. CDR1 and CDR2 (germline): SGHDN, FVKESK. CDR3 amino acids: CASSQDWGGARRDTQYF. In DNA form, the CDR3 reads TGTGCCAGCAGCCAAGATTGGGGAGGGGCTAGACGAGATACGCAGTATTTT.

V is TRBV3-1 (or the pseudogene TRBV3-2) and J is TRBJ2-4; 7 bases are a match to TRBD1. Germline trimming cut 7 bases from V and 7 bases from J; bases unmatched to any gene: 4. In germline, CDR1 is LGHDT, CDR2 YNNKEL (reference sequence). This CDR3 comprises 12 residues. CDR3: CASTGTANIQYF. CDR3 nucleotide sequence: TGTGCCAGCACCGGGACAGCTAACATTCAGTACTTC.

The rearrangement joins TRBV19 to TRBJ1-6, with 10 bases aligning to TRBD1. CDR1 and CDR2 (germline): LNHDA, SQIVND (reference sequence). The CDR3 loop spans 16 amino acids. V lost 6 bases to trimming and J lost 7 bases; unmatched junction nucleotides: 9. The CDR3 bases are TGTGCCAGTAGCCTCGACCGGGACAGGGGAAATTCACCCCTCCACTTT. The encoded protein is CASSLDRDRGNSPLHF.

The J gene is TRBJ1-2, the V gene TRBV27; TRBD1 aligns across 7 bases. The ends lost 7 bases at V and 4 bases at J; junction bases unmatched: 12. The CDR3 contains 15 residues. Per germline, CDR1 MNHEY and CDR2 SMNVEV (reference sequence). The CDR3 DNA reads as TGTGCCAGCAAGGCGGAGACAGGGACTTCCTATGGCTACACCTTC. This codes for CASKAETGTSYGYTF.

The chain joins TRBV5-5 to TRBJ2-7, with 10 bases fitting TRBD1. CDR1 and CDR2 (germline): SGHKS, YYEKEE (reference sequence). Trimming cost V 5 bases and J 7 bases; bases outside gene matches: 6. The CDR3 runs 13 residues. The chain's CDR3 is CASSWTGGGEQYF. As DNA, the CDR3 is TGTGCCAGCAGTTGGACAGGGGGTGGGGAGCAGTACTTC.

The chain is built from TRBV19 and TRBJ2-7; TRBD1 agrees at 9 bases. Trimming removed 3 bases from V and 5 bases from J; junction bases left unmatched: 11. From germline, CDR1 is LNHDA and CDR2 SQIVND (reference sequence). The CDR3 has 16 residues. This CDR3 is CASSIWTTGQGDEQYF. In DNA, the CDR3 is TGTGCCAGTAGTATCTGGACTACGGGACAGGGCGACGAGCAGTACTTC.

V gene TRBV5-1 combines with J gene TRBJ2-1; 9 nucleotides line up with TRBD1. Germline CDR1 is SGHRS and CDR2 is YFSETQ. The V segment lost 3 bases and the J segment 4 bases; nucleotides outside the gene matches: 8. The CDR3 is 16 amino acids. The CDR3 reads CASSWGTGNLYNEQFF. The CDR3, as DNA: TGCGCCAGCAGCTGGGGGACAGGGAACTTATACAATGAGCAGTTCTTC.

The chain links TRBV5-5 to TRBJ2-7; D not resolved. Trimming removed 1 base from V and 4 bases from J, with 6 bases in between. CDR1 is SGHKS and CDR2 is YYEKEE in the germline V gene (reference sequence). There are 12 residues in the CDR3. The CDR3 nucleotides read TGTGCCAGCAGCTTGCTAACGTACGAGCAGTACTTC. Translating gives CASSLLTYEQYF.

This sequence joins TRBV14 and TRBJ1-6; 7 nucleotides match TRBD1. V lost 0 bases, J lost 3 bases, and 8 bases stayed unmatched. The germline CDR1 and CDR2 sequences are SGHDN and FVKESK. The CDR3 is 18 residues long. This chain's CDR3 is CASSQDMGQPNYNSPLHF. In DNA, the CDR3 is TGTGCCAGCAGCCAAGATATGGGACAGCCAAACTATAATTCACCCCTCCACTTT.

This chain joins TRBV6-6 and TRBJ1-2; tentative D call: TRBD1 (5 bases). Germline CDR1 MNHNY, CDR2 SVGAGI (reference sequence). The CDR3 totals 14 residues. The V gene lost 2 bases and the J gene lost 7 bases, with 14 bases spanning the gap. Here the CDR3 reads CASSYGGFESGYTF. The CDR3 DNA follows: TGTGCCAGCAGTTACGGGGGGTTTGAAAGTGGCTACACCTTC.

The chain recombines TRBV27 with TRBJ2-6; TRBD1 is a possible D gene (5 bases). Germline values: CDR1 MNHEY, CDR2 SMNVEV (reference sequence). Deletions cut 2 bases from V and 0 bases from J, with 17 bases between. This CDR3 region has 19 residues. The CDR3 coding sequence is TGTGCCAGCAGTTTAGGCATGGTAGGGGCACCCTCTGGGGCCAACGTCCTGACTTTC. Translation gives CASSLGMVGAPSGANVLTF.

Concerning this clone itself: The sample has other DNA sequences that encode this CDR3 too. This chain connects TRBV5-4 to TRBJ1-2; 9 bases map to TRBD1. With 4 bases clipped from V and 7 bases from J, the junction kept 2 bases outside the gene matches. Germline assignment: CDR1 SGHNT and CDR2 YYREEE (reference sequence). The CDR3 is made up of 12 amino acids. CDR3 region: CASSTDRGGYTF. In DNA form, the CDR3 reads TGTGCCAGCAGCACGGACAGGGGTGGCTACACCTTC.

V gene TRBV4-2 combines with J gene TRBJ2-2; TRBD2 matches at 11 bases. CDR1 is LGHNA, CDR2 YNFKEQ, per germline. The V and J ends lost 4 bases and 7 bases, in that order; junction bases with no gene match: 8. This CDR3 has 16 residues. The CDR3 region has the DNA TGTGCCAGCAGCCGAGTAGCGGGGGGGCGAGTCGGGGAGCTGTTTTTT. It encodes CASSRVAGGRVGELFF.

The chain has TRBV7-9 and TRBJ2-5, with TRBD1 identical over 8 bases. V shed 4 bases, J shed 0 bases, and the junction held 10 bases outside the gene matches. The CDR3 consists of 17 residues. Germline V gene lookup returns CDR1 SEHNR and CDR2 FQNEAQ (reference sequence). In DNA form, the CDR3 reads TGTGCCAGCAGCTCCTCTCGACAGGGGACGTACCAAGAGACCCAGTACTTC. Amino acid sequence: CASSSSRQGTYQETQYF.

This chain uses TRBV19 with TRBJ1-3, with 7 bases that match TRBD1. The CDR3 runs to 16 residues. CDR1 is LNHDA, CDR2 SQIVND, per germline (reference sequence). The ends lost 4 bases at V and 0 bases at J; junction bases unmatched: 6. The CDR3 reads CASSRYRGSSGNTIYF. CDR3 nucleotide sequence: TGTGCCAGTAGTAGATACAGGGGAAGCTCTGGAAACACCATATATTTT.

V and J are TRBV4-1 and TRBJ1-2, with D possibly being TRBD1 (5 bases). This CDR3 has 14 amino acids. The germline V and J ends were trimmed by 1 base and 6 bases, with 12 bases remaining between them. CDR1 and CDR2 (germline): MGHRA, YSYEKL. This CDR3 is CASSQAGERDGYTF. Here the CDR3 DNA reads TGCGCCAGCAGCCAAGCGGGGGAGAGGGATGGCTACACCTTC.

The chain joins TRBV5-1 to TRBJ2-3; the match to TRBD2 covers 7 bases. J gave up 3 bases and V 0 bases, and 7 bases lay outside the gene matches. CDR1 is SGHRS and CDR2 is YFSETQ in the germline V gene. This CDR3 spans 16 amino acids. The CDR3: CASSLAGGSHTDTQYF. The CDR3 DNA sequence: TGCGCCAGCAGCTTGGCCGGGGGGAGTCATACAGATACGCAGTATTTT.

The V gene is TRBV11-2, the J gene TRBJ1-3, with 9 bases aligning to TRBD1. V lost 2 bases to trimming and J lost 3 bases; unmatched junction nucleotides: 2. The CDR3 is made up of 15 amino acids. Looked up from germline, CDR1 is SGHAT and CDR2 is FQNNGV. This chain's CDR3 is CASSLRDRDGNTIYF. CDR3 sequence (DNA): TGTGCCAGCAGCTTACGGGACAGGGATGGAAACACCATATATTTT.

This chain joins TRBV6-6 and TRBJ1-2; D not resolved. Between the trimmed V and J ends, which lost 6 bases and 4 bases, there was a span of 12 bases. The CDR3 has 13 residues. The germline gives CDR1 MNHNY, CDR2 SVGAGI (reference sequence). In DNA form, the CDR3 reads TGTGCCAGCAGACCTCCAGGAAGCTATGGCTACACCTTC. It yields the protein CASRPPGSYGYTF.

The chain couples TRBV11-2 to TRBJ2-1, with D maybe TRBD2 (7 bases). With 5 bases removed from V and 8 bases from J, the gap between germline ends came to 16 bases. From germline, CDR1 is SGHAT and CDR2 FQNNGV. This CDR3 is 14 amino acids long. CDR3 DNA: TGTGCCAGCAGCCCACCGTGGGGGGGCGATGAGCAGTTCTTC. Translating gives CASSPPWGGDEQFF.

The chain is built from TRBV4-2 and TRBJ2-7; the D is unclear. Between the trimmed V and J ends, which lost 2 bases and 2 bases, there was a span of 13 bases. Germline V gene lookup returns CDR1 LGHNA and CDR2 YNFKEQ. The CDR3 runs 15 residues. CDR3 nucleotide sequence: TGTGCCAGCAGCCAACATGCAGGAACAACCTACGAGCAGTACTTC. Translated: CASSQHAGTTYEQYF.

The chain has TRBV9 and TRBJ2-3, with 9 bases matching TRBD2. V was clipped by 1 base and J by 5 bases; unmatched bases: 5. CDR3 length: 15 residues. Per the germline V gene, CDR1 is SGDLS and CDR2 is YYNGEE. The CDR3 DNA follows: TGTGCCAGCAGCGTATCGGCGGGGGGGCAAGATACGCAGTATTTT. Translation: CASSVSAGGQDTQYF.

J is TRBJ2-7 and V is TRBV28, with D possibly matching TRBD1 (5 bases). The CDR3 runs to 12 residues. V gave up 8 bases and J gave up 3 bases, with 11 bases separating them. Germline V gene data show CDR1 as MDHEN and CDR2 as SYDVKM. The CDR3 loop is CASREQGYEQYF. As DNA, the CDR3 is TGTGCCAGCCGAGAGCAGGGCTACGAGCAGTACTTC. Full variable domain (missing parts from reference TRBV28 and TRBJ2-7): DVKVTQSSRYLVKRTGEKVFLECVQDMDHENMFWYRQDPGLGLRLIYFSYDVKMKEKGDIPEGYSVSREKKERFSLILESASTNQTSMYLCASREQGYEQYFGPGTRLTVT.

This chain uses TRBV27 with TRBJ2-7; unclear D gene. With 8 bases removed from V and 4 bases from J, the gap between germline ends came to 21 bases. Germline loops: CDR1 MNHEY, CDR2 SMNVEV (reference sequence). The CDR3 is 15 residues long. Here the CDR3 reads CASSPSRQISYEQYF. CDR3 nucleotides: TGTGCCAGCTCCCCCTCCAGGCAGATCTCATACGAGCAGTACTTC.

The chain links TRBV9 to TRBJ2-7; D is possibly TRBD2 (7 bases). This CDR3 contains 16 residues. CDR1 is SGDLS and CDR2 is YYNGEE in the germline V gene. V was pared by 2 bases and J by 6 bases, with 21 bases between. CDR3 loop: CASSVFPLEAGAEQYF. CDR3 in DNA: TGTGCCAGCAGCGTTTTCCCCCTTGAGGCGGGGGCCGAGCAGTACTTC.

This clone occurred a few times. The chain joins TRBV4-1 to TRBJ2-7, with 7 nucleotides matching TRBD1. V trimming: 4 bases; J trimming: 4 bases; junction bases outside the gene matches: 19. Germline V gene lookup returns CDR1 MGHRA and CDR2 YSYEKL. CDR3 size: 18 residues. The CDR3 region is CASSLRTLQGSISYEQYF. CDR3 nucleotides: TGCGCCAGCAGCCTCCGCACCCTACAGGGGAGTATTAGTTACGAGCAGTACTTC.

This clone was counted once. V gene TRBV3-1 (or the pseudogene TRBV3-2) combines with J gene TRBJ2-3; TRBD2 matches 9 bases. Trimming took 2 bases from V and 6 from J; bases not matched to a gene: 6. CDR3 length: 15 residues. CDR1 is LGHDT and CDR2 is YNNKEL in the germline V gene (reference sequence). CDR3 residues: CASSQWLAGVDTQYF. CDR3 DNA: TGTGCCAGCAGCCAATGGTTAGCGGGGGTGGATACGCAGTATTTT.

The chain links TRBV10-3 to TRBJ1-2; the match to TRBD1 covers 12 bases. This CDR3 is built from 16 residues. J lost 7 bases, V lost 3 bases, and 9 bases had no gene match. Germline values: CDR1 ENHRY, CDR2 SYGVKD. The CDR3 coding sequence is TGTGCCATCAGTGAACTACCGGGACAGGGGGCGCTTGGCTACACCTTC. Its protein is CAISELPGQGALGYTF.

The V call is TRBV19, the J call TRBJ1-2; 7 bases agree with TRBD1. CDR1 and CDR2 (germline): LNHDA, SQIVND (reference sequence). The CDR3 has 13 amino acids. The junction had 4 bases not matched to a gene; V was cut back by 1 base and J by 8 bases. This chain's CDR3 is CASSIGQGQGYTF. The CDR3 nucleotides are TGTGCCAGTAGTATAGGACAGGGCCAAGGCTACACCTTC.

The genes are TRBV19 and TRBJ2-7, with a possible D match to TRBD1 (6 bases). Between the trimmed V and J ends, which lost 2 bases and 3 bases, there was a span of 14 bases. CDR1 and CDR2 (germline): LNHDA, SQIVND (reference sequence). The CDR3 spans 15 residues. DNA for the CDR3: TGTGCCAGTAGTATACAGGGGATTGCGGTCTACGAGCAGTACTTC. Its protein is CASSIQGIAVYEQYF.